The source of this T cell receptor beta chain is a study of shared T cell receptors in the human thymus. Assay: immunoSEQ multiplex PCR; the TCRdb copy retains only in-frame clones and omits some. The table records about 660,000 clones, 85% to 90% of them present only once. The sample was also reused in another study, on human thymus T cells. From that paper: Resected material from corrective heart surgery provided the thymus tissue analysed.

The sequencing input was thymocytes. The receptor comes from a boy under three years old with a congenital heart defect.

Here the CDR3 DNA reads TGTGCCAGTAGTATATTACAGGGGGATGACCAGCCCCAGCATTTT. Its protein is CASSILQGDDQPQHF. V usage is TRBV19 and J usage is TRBJ1-5; the match to TRBD1 covers 8 bases. Per germline, CDR1 LNHDA and CDR2 SQIVND (reference sequence). Trimming took 2 bases from V and 7 from J; bases not matched to a gene: 7. This CDR3 spans 15 amino acids.